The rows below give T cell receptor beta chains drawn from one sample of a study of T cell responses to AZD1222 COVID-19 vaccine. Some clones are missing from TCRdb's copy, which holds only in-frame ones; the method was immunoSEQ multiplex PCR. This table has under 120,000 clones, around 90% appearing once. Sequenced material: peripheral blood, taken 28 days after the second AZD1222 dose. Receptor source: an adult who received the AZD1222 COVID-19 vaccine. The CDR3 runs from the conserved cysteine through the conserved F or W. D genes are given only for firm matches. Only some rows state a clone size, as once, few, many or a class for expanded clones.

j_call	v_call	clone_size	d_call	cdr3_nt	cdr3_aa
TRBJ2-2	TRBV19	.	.	TGTGCCAGTAGCGGTACCATCGAGGGGGAGCTGTTTTTT	CASSGTIEGELFF
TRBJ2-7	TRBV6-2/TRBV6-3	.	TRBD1	TGTGCCAGCAGTCGACAGGGTGTCTACGAGCAGTACTTC	CASSRQGVYEQYF
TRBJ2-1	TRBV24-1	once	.	TGTGCCACCAGTGCAGGGTTGAATGAGCAGTTCTTC	CATSAGLNEQFF
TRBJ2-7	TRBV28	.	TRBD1	TGTGCCAGCAACACCCCCGCCGGGACAGGGGTTGAGCAGTACTTC	CASNTPAGTGVEQYF
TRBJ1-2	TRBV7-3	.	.	TGTGCCAGCAGCCCCTCTGAGACAGAAACCTATGGCTACACCTTC	CASSPSETETYGYTF
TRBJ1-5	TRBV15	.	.	TGTGCCACCAGCAGAGAAGGGGTCCGGAATCAGCCCCAGCATTTT	CATSREGVRNQPQHF
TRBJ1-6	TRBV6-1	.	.	TGTGCCAGCAGTGAAGGGGGTATGAATAATTCACCCCTCCACTTT	CASSEGGMNNSPLHF
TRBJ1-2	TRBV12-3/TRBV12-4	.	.	TGTGCCAGCGGCTGGGGGCTCTATGGCTACACCTTC	CASGWGLYGYTF
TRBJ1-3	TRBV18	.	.	TGTGCCAGCTCACCACAGGGCTCTGGAAACACCATATATTTT	CASSPQGSGNTIYF
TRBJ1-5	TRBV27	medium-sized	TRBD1	TGTGCCAGCAGTTTATCAGGGACAGGGGGAAGCAATCAGCCCCAGCATTTT	CASSLSGTGGSNQPQHF
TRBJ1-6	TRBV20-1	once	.	TGCAGTGCTAGTCAAGGGGATAATTCACCCCTCCACTTT	CSASQGDNSPLHF
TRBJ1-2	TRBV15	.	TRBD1	TGTGCCACTACGAACAGGGGAGGTTCTGGCTACACCTTC	CATTNRGGSGYTF
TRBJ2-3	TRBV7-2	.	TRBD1	TGTGCCAGCAGCCCGACAGGGATGCACTCAGATACGCAGTATTTT	CASSPTGMHSDTQYF
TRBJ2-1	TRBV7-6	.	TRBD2	TGTGCCAGCAGCTTAGCGCTAGCTAGCGGGAAGTACAATGAGCAGTTCTTC	CASSLALASGKYNEQFF
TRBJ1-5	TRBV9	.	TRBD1	TGTGCCAGCAGCCCGGGACAGGGCGGGAGTCAGCCCCAGCATTTT	CASSPGQGGSQPQHF
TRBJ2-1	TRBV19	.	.	TGTGCCAGTAGTATAGGGGACGGGAGTTTTGATGAGCAGTTCTTC	CASSIGDGSFDEQFF
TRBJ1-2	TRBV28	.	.	TGTGCCAGCAGTCAATTAGGGGGGCTGGAAGCTAACTATGGCTACACCTTC	CASSQLGGLEANYGYTF
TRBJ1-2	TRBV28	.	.	TGTGCCAGCAGTTTATTACGTGGGGACTATTATGGCTACACCTTC	CASSLLRGDYYGYTF
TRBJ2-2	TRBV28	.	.	TGTGCCAGCAAAGCTAGCGTCTACACCGGGGAGCTGTTTTTT	CASKASVYTGELFF
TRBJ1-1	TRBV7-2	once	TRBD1	TGTGCCAGCAGCTTAGGACAGGGTGAGACTGAAGCTTTCTTT	CASSLGQGETEAFF
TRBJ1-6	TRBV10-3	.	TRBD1	TGTGCCATCAGGGGACAGGCCTATAATTCACCCCTCCACTTT	CAIRGQAYNSPLHF
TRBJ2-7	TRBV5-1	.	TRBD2	TGCGCCAGCAGCCCACAGGGTCAGCGGGAGGGCCGGTACGAGCAGTACTTC	CASSPQGQREGRYEQYF
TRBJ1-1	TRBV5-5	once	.	TGTGCCAGCAGCCCAACGATAGGGCACACTGAAGCTTTCTTT	CASSPTIGHTEAFF
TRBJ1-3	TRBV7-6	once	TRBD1	TGTGCCAGCAGCTTAAGGCAGGGGGCAGGGAACACCATATATTTT	CASSLRQGAGNTIYF
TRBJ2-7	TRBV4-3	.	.	TGCGCCAGCAGCCAAAACCCGGGCGGCGGCTACGAGCAGTACTTC	CASSQNPGGGYEQYF
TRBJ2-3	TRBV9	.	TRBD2	TGTGCCAGCAGCGCAACTAGCGGGAGCGGCTTTGCGCAGTATTTT	CASSATSGSGFAQYF
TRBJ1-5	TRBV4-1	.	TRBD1	TGCGCCAGCAGCCCCGGGACAGGGAACTATCAGCCCCAGCATTTT	CASSPGTGNYQPQHF
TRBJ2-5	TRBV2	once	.	TGTGCCAGCAGTAGAGATTCCAGGGAGACCCAGTACTTC	CASSRDSRETQYF
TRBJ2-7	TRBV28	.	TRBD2	TGTGCCAGCAGTTTGTTCACTAGCGGGGGCGAGCAGTACTTC	CASSLFTSGGEQYF
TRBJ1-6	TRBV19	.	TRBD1	TGTGCCAGTAGTGAGGACAGGGGGAATTCACCCCTCCACTTT	CASSEDRGNSPLHF
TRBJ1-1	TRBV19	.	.	TGTGCCAGTATGATCCGAGGGGGATACACTGAAGCTTTCTTT	CASMIRGGYTEAFF
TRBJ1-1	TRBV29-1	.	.	TGCAGCGTTGGGGAGGGGAACACTGAAGCTTTCTTT	CSVGEGNTEAFF
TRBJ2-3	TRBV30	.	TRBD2	TGTGCCTGGATTGGAGCGGGAGGCAGAGATACGCAGTATTTT	CAWIGAGGRDTQYF
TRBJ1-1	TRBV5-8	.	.	TGTGCCAGCAGCTTGTTCCGGGACACGAACACTGAAGCTTTCTTT	CASSLFRDTNTEAFF